The sequence of this TCR beta chain was determined in a study of neurological immune-mediated disorders. TCRdb re-derived calls from the 5' RACE reads in MiXCR, one entry per CDR3 protein. This sample yields some 28,000 distinct CDR3 sequences, of which roughly 12% are seen a single time; less than 9% belongs to the top ten. The sample holds many counts of this clonotype. For the unsorted libraries, 2 million PBMCs stored at -80 C served as input. Germline lookup yields CDR1 DFQATT and CDR2 SNEGSKA (reference sequence). CDR3 size: 10 residues. The V end was cut by 3 bases, the J end by 6 bases, with 4 bases between.

Sample: PBMCs. This TCR was sampled from a man aged 55 to 70 in good health. The V gene is TRBV20-1, the J gene TRBJ2-3; D gene uncertain. For the CDR3, the DNA is TGCAGTGCTAGGATCGATACGCAGTATTTT. Encoded protein: CSARIDTQYF.